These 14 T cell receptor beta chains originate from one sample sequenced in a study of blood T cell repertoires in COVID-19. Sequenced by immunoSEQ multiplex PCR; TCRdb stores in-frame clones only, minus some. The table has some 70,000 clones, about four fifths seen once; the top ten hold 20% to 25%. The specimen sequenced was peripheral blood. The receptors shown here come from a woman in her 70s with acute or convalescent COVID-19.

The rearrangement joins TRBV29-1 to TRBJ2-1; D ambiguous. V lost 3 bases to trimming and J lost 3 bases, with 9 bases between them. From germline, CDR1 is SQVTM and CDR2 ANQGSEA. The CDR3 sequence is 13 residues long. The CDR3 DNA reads TGCAGCGTTGAGCGGATAGGCTACAATGAGCAGTTCTTC. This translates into CSVERIGYNEQFF.

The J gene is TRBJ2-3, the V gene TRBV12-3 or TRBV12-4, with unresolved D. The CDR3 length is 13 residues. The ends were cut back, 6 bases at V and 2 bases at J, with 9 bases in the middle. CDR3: CASREWPTDTQYF. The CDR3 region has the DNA TGTGCCAGCAGGGAGTGGCCCACAGATACGCAGTATTTT.

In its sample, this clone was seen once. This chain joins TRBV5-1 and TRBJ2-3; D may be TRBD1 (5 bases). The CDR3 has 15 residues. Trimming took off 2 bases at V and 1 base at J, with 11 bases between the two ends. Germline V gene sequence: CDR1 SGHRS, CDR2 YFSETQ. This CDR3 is CASSFDSPRTDTQYF. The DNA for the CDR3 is TGCGCCAGCAGCTTTGACAGTCCGCGCACAGATACGCAGTATTTT. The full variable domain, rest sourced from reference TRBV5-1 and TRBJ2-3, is KAGVTQTPRYLIKTRGQQVTLSCSPISGHRSVSWYQQTPGQGLQFLFEYFSETQRNKGNFPGRFSGRQFSNSRSEMNVSTLELGDSALYLCASSFDSPRTDTQYFGPGTRLTVL.

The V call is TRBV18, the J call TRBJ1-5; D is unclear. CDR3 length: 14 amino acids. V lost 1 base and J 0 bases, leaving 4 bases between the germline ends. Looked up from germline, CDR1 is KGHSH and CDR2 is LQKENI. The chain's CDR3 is CASSPQYSNQPQHF. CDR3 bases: TGTGCCAGCTCACCACAATATAGCAATCAGCCCCAGCATTTT.

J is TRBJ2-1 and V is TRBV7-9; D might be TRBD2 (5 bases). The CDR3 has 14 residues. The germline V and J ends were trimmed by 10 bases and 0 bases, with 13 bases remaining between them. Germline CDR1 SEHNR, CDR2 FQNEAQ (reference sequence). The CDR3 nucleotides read TGTGCCATCCCTGAGGGAGACTCCTACAATGAGCAGTTCTTC. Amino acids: CAIPEGDSYNEQFF.

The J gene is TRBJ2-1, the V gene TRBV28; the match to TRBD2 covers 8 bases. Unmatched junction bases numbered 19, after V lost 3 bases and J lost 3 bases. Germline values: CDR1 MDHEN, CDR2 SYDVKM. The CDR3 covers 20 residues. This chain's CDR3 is CASSLAGWGPGGRFYNEQFF. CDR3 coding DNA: TGTGCCAGCAGTTTGGCGGGGTGGGGCCCTGGCGGGAGGTTCTACAATGAGCAGTTCTTC.

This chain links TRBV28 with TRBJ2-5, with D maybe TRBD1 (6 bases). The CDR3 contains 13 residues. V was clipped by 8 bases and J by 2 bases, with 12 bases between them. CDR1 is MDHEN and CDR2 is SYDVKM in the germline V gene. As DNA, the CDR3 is TGTGCCAGCCACGACAGGCTTCAAGAGACCCAGTACTTC. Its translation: CASHDRLQETQYF. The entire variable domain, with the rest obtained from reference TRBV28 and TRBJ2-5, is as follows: DVKVTQSSRYLVKRTGEKVFLECVQDMDHENMFWYRQDPGLGLRLIYFSYDVKMKEKGDIPEGYSVSREKKERFSLILESASTNQTSMYLCASHDRLQETQYFGPGTRLLVL.

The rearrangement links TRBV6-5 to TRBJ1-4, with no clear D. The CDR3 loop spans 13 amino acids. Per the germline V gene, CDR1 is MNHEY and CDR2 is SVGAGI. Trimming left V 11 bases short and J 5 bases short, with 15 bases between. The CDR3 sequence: CASQTPGNEKLFF. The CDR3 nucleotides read TGTGCCTCTCAGACGCCAGGAAATGAAAAACTGTTTTTT.

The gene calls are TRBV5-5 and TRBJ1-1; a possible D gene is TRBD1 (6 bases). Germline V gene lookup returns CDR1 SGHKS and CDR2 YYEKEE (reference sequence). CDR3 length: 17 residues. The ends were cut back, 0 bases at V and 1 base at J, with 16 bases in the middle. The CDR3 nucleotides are TGTGCCAGCAGCTTGGGACCCACAGGGAGCTCGAACACTGAAGCTTTCTTT. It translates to CASSLGPTGSSNTEAFF.

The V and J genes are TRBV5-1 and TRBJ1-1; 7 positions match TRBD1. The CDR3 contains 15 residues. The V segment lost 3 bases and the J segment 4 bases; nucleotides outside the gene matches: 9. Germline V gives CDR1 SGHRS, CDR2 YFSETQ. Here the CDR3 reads CASSSRQGGPTEAFF. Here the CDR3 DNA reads TGCGCCAGCAGCTCACGACAGGGAGGTCCCACTGAAGCTTTCTTT.

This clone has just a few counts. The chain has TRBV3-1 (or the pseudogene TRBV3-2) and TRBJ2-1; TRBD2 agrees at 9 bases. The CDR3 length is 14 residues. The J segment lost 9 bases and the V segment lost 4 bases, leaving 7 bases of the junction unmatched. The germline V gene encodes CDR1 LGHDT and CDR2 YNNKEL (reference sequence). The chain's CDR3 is CASSLGLAGFEQFF. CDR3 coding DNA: TGTGCCAGCAGCCTCGGTCTAGCGGGATTTGAGCAGTTCTTC.

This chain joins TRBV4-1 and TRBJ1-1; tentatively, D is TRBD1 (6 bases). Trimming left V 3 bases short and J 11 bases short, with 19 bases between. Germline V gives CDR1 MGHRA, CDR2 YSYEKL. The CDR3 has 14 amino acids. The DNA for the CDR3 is TGCGCCAGCAGCCACGGAGGGGGTCGGGGGGGGGCTTTCTTT. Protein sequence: CASSHGGGRGGAFF.

CDR3 in DNA: TGTGCCAGCAGTGAAGAAGCGGGAGGAAGCTACGAGCAGTACTTC. Protein: CASSEEAGGSYEQYF. V usage is TRBV6-1 and J usage is TRBJ2-7; 9 bases match TRBD2. Germline values: CDR1 MNHNS, CDR2 SASEGT. With 1 base clipped from V and 3 bases from J, the junction kept 4 bases outside the gene matches. The CDR3 is 15 residues long.

The CDR3 protein is CASSLDRGHQSPLHF. For the CDR3, the DNA is TGTGCCAGCAGCTTAGACAGGGGCCATCAATCACCCCTCCACTTT. The rearrangement joins TRBV7-8 to TRBJ1-6; 7 bases agree with TRBD1. Per the germline V gene, CDR1 is SGHVS and CDR2 is FQNEAQ. The V gene end was trimmed by 1 base and the J gene end by 10 bases; junction bases not matched to a gene: 7. This CDR3 contains 15 residues.